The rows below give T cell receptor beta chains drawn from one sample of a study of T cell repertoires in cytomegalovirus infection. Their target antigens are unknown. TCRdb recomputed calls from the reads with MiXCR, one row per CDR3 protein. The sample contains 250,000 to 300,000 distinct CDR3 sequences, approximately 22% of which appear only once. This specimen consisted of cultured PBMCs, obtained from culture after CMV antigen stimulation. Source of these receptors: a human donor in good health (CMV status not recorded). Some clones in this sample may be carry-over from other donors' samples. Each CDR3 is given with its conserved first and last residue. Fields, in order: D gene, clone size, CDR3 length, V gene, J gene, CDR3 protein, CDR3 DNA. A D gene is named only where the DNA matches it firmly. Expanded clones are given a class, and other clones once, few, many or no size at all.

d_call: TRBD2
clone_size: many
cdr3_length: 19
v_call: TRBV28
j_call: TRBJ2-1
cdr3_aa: CASTLSGTSVPRSYNEQFF
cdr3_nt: TGTGCCAGTACACTTTCCGGGACTAGCGTACCTCGCTCCTACAATGAGCAGTTCTTC

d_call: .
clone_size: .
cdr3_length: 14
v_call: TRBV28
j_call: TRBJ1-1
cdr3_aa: CASSLITRHTEAFF
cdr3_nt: TGTGCCAGCAGTCTAATAACACGGCACACTGAAGCTTTCTTT

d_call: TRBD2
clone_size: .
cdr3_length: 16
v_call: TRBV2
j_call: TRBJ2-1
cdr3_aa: CASSENGLAGVNEQFF
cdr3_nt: TGTGCCAGCAGCGAAAATGGACTAGCGGGAGTAAATGAGCAGTTCTTC

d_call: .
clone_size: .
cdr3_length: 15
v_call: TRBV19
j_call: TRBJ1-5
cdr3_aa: CASSIDGRSNQPQHF
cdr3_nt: TGTGCCAGTAGTATAGATGGGCGGAGCAATCAGCCCCAGCATTTT

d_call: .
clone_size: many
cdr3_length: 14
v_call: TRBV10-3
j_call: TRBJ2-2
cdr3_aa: CAIAPTGNTGELFF
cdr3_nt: TGTGCCATCGCCCCGACAGGAAACACCGGGGAGCTGTTTTTT

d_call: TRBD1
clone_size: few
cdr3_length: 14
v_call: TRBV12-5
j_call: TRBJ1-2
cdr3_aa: CASALSRDSYGYTF
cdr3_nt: TGTGCTAGTGCCTTATCCCGGGACAGCTATGGCTACACCTTC

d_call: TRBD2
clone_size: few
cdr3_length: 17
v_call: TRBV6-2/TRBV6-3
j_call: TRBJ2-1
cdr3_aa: CASSYPTGGIGYNEQFF
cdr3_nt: TGTGCCAGCAGTTACCCTACGGGAGGGATCGGATACAATGAGCAGTTCTTC

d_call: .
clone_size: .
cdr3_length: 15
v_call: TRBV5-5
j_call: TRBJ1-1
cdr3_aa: CASSLDSGRNTEAFF
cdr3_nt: TGTGCCAGCAGCTTGGACAGCGGCAGGAACACTGAAGCTTTCTTT

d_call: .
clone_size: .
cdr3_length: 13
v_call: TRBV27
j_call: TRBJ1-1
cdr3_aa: CASSVGPNTEAFF
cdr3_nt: TGTGCCAGCAGCGTGGGACCGAACACTGAAGCTTTCTTT

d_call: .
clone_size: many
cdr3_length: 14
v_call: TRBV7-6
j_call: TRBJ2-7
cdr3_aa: CASSVTLQGYEQYF
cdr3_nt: TGTGCCAGCAGCGTAACACTCCAGGGGTACGAGCAGTACTTC

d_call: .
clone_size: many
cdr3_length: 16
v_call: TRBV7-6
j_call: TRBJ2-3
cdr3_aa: CASSLMALGGTDTQYF
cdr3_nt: TGTGCCAGCAGCTTAATGGCGCTCGGCGGGACAGATACGCAGTATTTT

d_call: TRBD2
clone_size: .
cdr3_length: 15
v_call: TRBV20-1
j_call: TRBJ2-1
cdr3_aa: CSARDRGGLVNEQFF
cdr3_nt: TGCAGTGCTAGAGATCGCGGGGGGCTGGTCAATGAGCAGTTCTTC

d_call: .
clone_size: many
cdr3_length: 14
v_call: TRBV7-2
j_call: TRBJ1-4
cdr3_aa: CASSSRVGAEKLFF
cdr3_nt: TGTGCCAGCAGCTCCAGGGTAGGGGCTGAAAAACTGTTTTTT

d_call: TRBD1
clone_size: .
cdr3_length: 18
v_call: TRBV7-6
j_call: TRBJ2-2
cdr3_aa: CASSAIAGGGGSVGELFF
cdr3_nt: TGTGCCAGCAGCGCAATCGCAGGGGGCGGCGGGTCGGTCGGGGAGCTGTTTTTT

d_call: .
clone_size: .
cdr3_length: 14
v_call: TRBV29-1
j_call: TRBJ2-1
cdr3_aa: CSVVSQGGRGEQFF
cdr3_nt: TGCAGCGTTGTTTCGCAGGGTGGGCGCGGTGAGCAGTTCTTC

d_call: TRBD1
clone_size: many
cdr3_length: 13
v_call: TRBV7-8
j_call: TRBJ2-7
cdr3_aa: CASSWGQLYEQYF
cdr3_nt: TGTGCCAGCAGTTGGGGACAGCTCTACGAGCAGTACTTC

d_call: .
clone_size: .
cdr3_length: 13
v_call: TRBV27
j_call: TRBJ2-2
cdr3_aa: CASRFYNTGELFF
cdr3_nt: TGTGCCAGCAGGTTTTATAACACCGGGGAGCTGTTTTTT

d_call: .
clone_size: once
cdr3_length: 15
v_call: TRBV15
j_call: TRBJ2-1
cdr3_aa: CATSRDSSAGNEQFF
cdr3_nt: TGTGCCACCAGCAGAGATTCTAGCGCGGGAAATGAGCAGTTCTTC

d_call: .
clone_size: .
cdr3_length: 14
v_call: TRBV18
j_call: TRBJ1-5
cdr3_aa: CASSPRTSNQPQHF
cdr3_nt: TGTGCCAGCTCACCCCGGACAAGCAATCAGCCCCAGCATTTT

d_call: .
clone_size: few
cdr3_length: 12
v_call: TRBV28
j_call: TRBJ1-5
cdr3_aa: CATEAFNQPQHF
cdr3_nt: TGTGCCACCGAAGCGTTCAATCAGCCCCAGCATTTT

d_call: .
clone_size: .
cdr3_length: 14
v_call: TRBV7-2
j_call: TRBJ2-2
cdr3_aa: CASSFGTNTGELFF
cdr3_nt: TGTGCCAGCAGCTTCGGGACGAACACCGGGGAGCTGTTTTTT

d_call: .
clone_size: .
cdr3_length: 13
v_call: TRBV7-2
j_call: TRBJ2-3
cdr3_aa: CASGPGSTDTQYF
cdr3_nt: TGTGCCAGCGGGCCGGGGAGCACAGATACGCAGTATTTT

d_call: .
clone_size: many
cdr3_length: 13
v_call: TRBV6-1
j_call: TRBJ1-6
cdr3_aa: CASSDRVNSPLHF
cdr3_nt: TGTGCCAGCAGTGACAGGGTTAATTCACCCCTCCACTTT

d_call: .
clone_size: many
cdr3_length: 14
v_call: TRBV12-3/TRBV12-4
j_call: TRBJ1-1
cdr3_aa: CATSGGGLNTEAFF
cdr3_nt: TGTGCCACCTCGGGAGGGGGGCTGAACACTGAAGCTTTCTTT

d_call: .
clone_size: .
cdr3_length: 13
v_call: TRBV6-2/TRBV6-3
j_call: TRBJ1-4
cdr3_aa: CASKAVVSEKLFF
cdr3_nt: TGTGCCAGCAAAGCGGTGGTGTCCGAAAAACTGTTTTTT

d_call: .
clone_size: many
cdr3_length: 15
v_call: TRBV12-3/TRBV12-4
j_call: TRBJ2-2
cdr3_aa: CASIEGGSYTGELFF
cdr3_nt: TGTGCCAGCATCGAGGGGGGCAGCTACACCGGGGAGCTGTTTTTT

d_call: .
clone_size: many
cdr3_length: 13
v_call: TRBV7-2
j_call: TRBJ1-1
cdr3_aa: CASSLALFAEAFF
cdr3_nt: TGTGCCAGCAGCTTAGCTCTGTTCGCTGAAGCTTTCTTT

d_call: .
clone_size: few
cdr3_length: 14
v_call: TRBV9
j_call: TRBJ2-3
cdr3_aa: CASSVVPPGDTQYF
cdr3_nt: TGTGCCAGCAGCGTAGTCCCGCCGGGGGATACGCAGTATTTT

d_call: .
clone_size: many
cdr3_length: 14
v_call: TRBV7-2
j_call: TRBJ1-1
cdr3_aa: CASSLGTVNTEAFF
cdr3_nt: TGTGCCAGCAGCTTGGGGACGGTGAACACTGAAGCTTTCTTT

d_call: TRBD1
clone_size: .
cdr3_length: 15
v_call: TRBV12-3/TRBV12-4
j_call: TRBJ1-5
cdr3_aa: CASSTGTGRDQPQHF
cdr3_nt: TGTGCCAGCAGTACCGGGACAGGGCGAGATCAGCCCCAGCATTTT

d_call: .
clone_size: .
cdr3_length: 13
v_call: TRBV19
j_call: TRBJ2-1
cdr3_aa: CASSIGLYNEQFF
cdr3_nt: TGTGCCAGTAGTATAGGACTATACAATGAGCAGTTCTTC

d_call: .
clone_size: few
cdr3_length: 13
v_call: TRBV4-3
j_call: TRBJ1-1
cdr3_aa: CASSLNPGTEAFF
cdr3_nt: TGCGCCAGCAGCCTTAATCCAGGGACCGAAGCTTTCTTT

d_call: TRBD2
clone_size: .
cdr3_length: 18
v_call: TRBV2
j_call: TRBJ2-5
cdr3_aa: CASSTGTSGRELQETQYF
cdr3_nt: TGTGCCAGCAGCACCGGGACTAGCGGGAGGGAACTCCAAGAGACCCAGTACTTC

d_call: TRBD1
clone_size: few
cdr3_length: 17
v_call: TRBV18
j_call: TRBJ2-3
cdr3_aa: CASSPIEGTGITDTQYF
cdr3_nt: TGTGCCAGCTCACCAATTGAGGGGACAGGGATAACAGATACGCAGTATTTT

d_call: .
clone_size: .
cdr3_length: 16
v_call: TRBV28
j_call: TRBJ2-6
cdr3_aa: CASRLGPGAGANVLTF
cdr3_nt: TGTGCCAGCAGGTTGGGGCCCGGGGCAGGGGCCAACGTCCTGACTTTC

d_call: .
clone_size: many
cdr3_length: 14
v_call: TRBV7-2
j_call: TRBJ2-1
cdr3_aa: CASSFQNGAAEQFF
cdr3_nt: TGTGCCAGCAGCTTCCAAAACGGGGCGGCTGAGCAGTTCTTC

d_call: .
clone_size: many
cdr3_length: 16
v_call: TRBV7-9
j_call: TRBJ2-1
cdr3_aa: CASILGRSGIYNEQFF
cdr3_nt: TGTGCCAGCATCTTAGGTAGGAGTGGTATTTACAATGAGCAGTTCTTC

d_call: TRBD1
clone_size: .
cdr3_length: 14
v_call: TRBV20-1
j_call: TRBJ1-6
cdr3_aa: CSAHSPTGRSPLHF
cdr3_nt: TGCAGTGCTCATAGCCCGACAGGGCGGTCACCCCTCCACTTT

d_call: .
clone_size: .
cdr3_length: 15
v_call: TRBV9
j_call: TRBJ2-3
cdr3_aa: CASSVDRGPADTQYF
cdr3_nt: TGTGCCAGCAGCGTAGATCGGGGACCGGCAGATACGCAGTATTTT

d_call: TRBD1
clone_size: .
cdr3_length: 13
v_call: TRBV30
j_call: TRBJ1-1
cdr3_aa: CAWRNRGGTEAFF
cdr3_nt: TGTGCCTGGAGGAACAGGGGGGGCACTGAAGCTTTCTTT

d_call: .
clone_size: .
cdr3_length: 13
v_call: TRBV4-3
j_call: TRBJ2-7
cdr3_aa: CASSQRLSYEQYF
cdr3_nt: TGCGCCAGCAGTCAACGGCTATCCTACGAGCAGTACTTC

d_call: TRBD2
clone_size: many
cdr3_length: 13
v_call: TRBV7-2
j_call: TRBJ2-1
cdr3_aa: CASSPPGGTEQFF
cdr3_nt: TGTGCCAGCAGCCCGCCGGGAGGGACTGAGCAGTTCTTC